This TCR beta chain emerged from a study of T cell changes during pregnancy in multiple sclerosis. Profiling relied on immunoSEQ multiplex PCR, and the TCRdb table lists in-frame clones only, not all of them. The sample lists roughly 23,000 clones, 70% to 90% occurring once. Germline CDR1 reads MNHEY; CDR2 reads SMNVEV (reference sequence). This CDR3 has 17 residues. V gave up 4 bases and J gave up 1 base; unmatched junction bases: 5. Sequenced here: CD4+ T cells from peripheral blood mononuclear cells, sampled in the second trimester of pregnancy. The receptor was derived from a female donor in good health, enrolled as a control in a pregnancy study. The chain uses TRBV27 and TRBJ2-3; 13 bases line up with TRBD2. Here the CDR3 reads CASSSLAGGVGTDTQYF. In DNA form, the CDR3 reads TGTGCCAGCAGTTCACTAGCGGGAGGGGTGGGCACAGATACGCAGTATTTT.